A single sample gave rise to the 27 T cell receptor beta chains below, sequenced in a study of control samples from healthy donors and cancer patients. Method: immunoSEQ multiplex PCR; TCRdb's copy keeps in-frame clones and lacks some. Here the sample spans fewer than 200,000 clones, 95% to 96% being singletons. The sequenced sample consisted of blood. Receptors were obtained from a woman between 25 and 40 years old in good health.

This clone showed up just once. The chain recombines TRBV9 with TRBJ1-2; possibly TRBD1 for D (6 bases). The germline V gene has CDR1 SGDLS and CDR2 YYNGEE. The CDR3 totals 13 residues. Trimming shortened V by 4 bases and J by 8 bases, and 15 bases separated the two germline ends. CDR3 DNA: TGTGCCAGCAGCTCCTCACAGGGTTGGGGCTACACCTTC. Its translation is CASSSSQGWGYTF.

This clone was seen once. The CDR3 here is CASSSQGNNSPLHF. CDR3 coding DNA: TGCGCCAGCAGCTCACAGGGGAATAATTCACCCCTCCACTTT. The chain uses TRBV5-1 and TRBJ1-6; the match to TRBD1 covers 7 bases. J gave up 5 bases and V 3 bases, and 2 bases lay outside the gene matches. The CDR3 sequence is 14 residues long. CDR1 and CDR2 from the germline V gene are SGHRS and YFSETQ.

The chain has TRBV10-3 and TRBJ2-2; D may be TRBD1 (6 bases). The CDR3 runs to 13 residues. Trimming stripped 2 bases from V and 7 bases from J, with 8 bases between. Germline CDR1 reads ENHRY; CDR2 reads SYGVKD. This CDR3 reads CAISETGLGELFF. The CDR3 nucleotides are TGTGCCATCAGTGAGACAGGGCTCGGGGAGCTGTTTTTT.

The DNA of the CDR3 is TGTGCCAGCAGCCGACCGGGACAGGCCCACACCGGGGAGCTGTTTTTT. It yields the protein CASSRPGQAHTGELFF. The V call is TRBV4-2, the J call TRBJ2-2, with TRBD1 matching over 8 bases. After removal of 4 bases from V and 3 bases from J, the junction contained 7 bases not matched to a gene. CDR3 length: 16 amino acids. Germline lookup yields CDR1 LGHNA and CDR2 YNFKEQ.

The V call is TRBV19, the J call TRBJ2-7; D is uncertain. The CDR3 is made up of 14 amino acids. In germline, CDR1 is LNHDA, CDR2 SQIVND (reference sequence). The V end was cut by 1 base, the J end by 3 bases, with 10 bases between. CDR3 amino acids: CASSIGGYLYEQYF. In DNA form, the CDR3 reads TGTGCCAGTAGTATAGGAGGATACCTCTACGAGCAGTACTTC. The full variable domain, in which reference TRBV19 and TRBJ2-7 provide the parts outside the CDR3, is DGGITQSPKYLFRKEGQNVTLSCEQNLNHDAMYWYRQDPGQGLRLIYYSQIVNDFQKGDIAEGYSVSREKKESFPLTVTSAQKNPTAFYLCASSIGGYLYEQYFGPGTRLTVT.

The V gene is TRBV5-1, the J gene TRBJ2-3, with D tentatively TRBD1 (5 bases). Germline CDR1 is SGHRS and CDR2 is YFSETQ. Trimming took off 4 bases at V and 4 bases at J, with 13 bases between the two ends. The CDR3 is 14 amino acids. DNA of the CDR3: TGCGCCAGCAGCACCAGGGTTAATGCAGATACGCAGTATTTT. Translating gives CASSTRVNADTQYF.

V usage is TRBV5-1 and J usage is TRBJ2-1, with D unclear. Trimming cost V 1 base and J 9 bases, with 8 bases left between them. CDR3 length: 12 amino acids. The germline V gene encodes CDR1 SGHRS and CDR2 YFSETQ. The CDR3 sequence: CASSLPISEQFF. CDR3 bases: TGCGCCAGCAGCTTGCCTATTTCTGAGCAGTTCTTC.

This clone was recorded only once. The genes are TRBV28 and TRBJ2-7; D remains unclear. The CDR3 totals 9 residues. From germline, CDR1 is MDHEN and CDR2 SYDVKM. Between the trimmed V and J ends, which lost 8 bases and 4 bases, there was a span of 3 bases. The CDR3 DNA reads as TGTGCCAGCGGGTACGAGCAGTACTTC. Translation: CASGYEQYF.

V and J are TRBV27 and TRBJ1-5; 9 nucleotides align to TRBD1. Germline V gene lookup returns CDR1 MNHEY and CDR2 SMNVEV (reference sequence). CDR3 size: 15 residues. The J segment lost 6 bases and the V segment lost 5 bases, leaving 8 bases of the junction unmatched. The CDR3 nucleotides are TGTGCCAGCAGTGGGACAGGGCCTCGGTTTCAGCCCCAGCATTTT. It encodes CASSGTGPRFQPQHF.

The chain links TRBV7-2 to TRBJ1-6; 8 nucleotides match TRBD1. CDR1 SGHTA and CDR2 FQGNSA come from the germline V gene. The CDR3 has 16 amino acids. V was pared by 1 base and J by 8 bases, with 7 bases of the junction left unmatched. Written as DNA, the CDR3 is TGTGCCAGCAGCTTAGTCCCCTCCAGGGGGCATTCACCCCTCCACTTT. Residues: CASSLVPSRGHSPLHF.

The chain has TRBV4-2 and TRBJ1-3; D possibly corresponds to TRBD1 (6 bases). CDR3 length: 16 amino acids. Germline lookup yields CDR1 LGHNA and CDR2 YNFKEQ. Trimming pared 2 bases from V and 1 base from J, leaving 12 bases between. This chain's CDR3 is CASSQPQGPSGNTIYF. CDR3 nucleotides: TGTGCCAGCAGCCAACCACAGGGCCCATCTGGAAACACCATATATTTT.

V usage is TRBV3-1 (or the pseudogene TRBV3-2) and J usage is TRBJ2-1; possibly TRBD1 for D (6 bases). V was cut by 2 bases and J by 4 bases, with 9 bases left in between. This CDR3 comprises 14 residues. Germline lookup yields CDR1 LGHDT and CDR2 YNNKEL (reference sequence). The CDR3 DNA reads TGTGCCAGCAGCCAACCCGGACAGTACAATGAGCAGTTCTTC. Amino acid sequence: CASSQPGQYNEQFF.

The chain employs TRBV18 and TRBJ2-1; D perhaps matches TRBD2 (7 bases). This CDR3 contains 15 residues. Germline values: CDR1 KGHSH, CDR2 LQKENI. Trimming removed 2 bases from V and 5 bases from J, with 13 bases in between. The CDR3 DNA is TGTGCCAGCTCACCAGGTGGGAGGGGGAACAATGAGCAGTTCTTC. Its protein product is CASSPGGRGNNEQFF.

The rearrangement uses TRBV27 and TRBJ1-6; 7 bases match TRBD1. Per germline, CDR1 MNHEY and CDR2 SMNVEV (reference sequence). Losses at the gene ends were 6 bases for V and 5 bases for J; bases not matched to a gene: 7. CDR3 size: 15 residues. The DNA of the CDR3 is TGTGCCAGCAGGGCTGAGGGGGCTAATAATTCACCCCTCCACTTT. Its translation is CASRAEGANNSPLHF.

The rearrangement links TRBV15 to TRBJ2-7, with D possibly TRBD2 on 6 matching bases. The V end lost 5 bases, the J end lost 2 bases, and 16 bases lay between the germline ends. CDR1 is LNHNV, CDR2 YYDKDF, per germline (reference sequence). The CDR3 extends over 15 amino acids. The CDR3 loop is CATSPSGPVPYEQYF. The DNA for the CDR3 is TGTGCCACCAGCCCCAGCGGGCCAGTACCCTACGAGCAGTACTTC.

V is TRBV11-3 and J is TRBJ2-1, with TRBD2 matching 9 bases. The CDR3 extends over 15 amino acids. Germline CDR1 and CDR2: SGHNT and YENEEA. Trimming at V came to 1 base and at J to 2 bases, leaving 0 bases not matched to a gene. The CDR3 nucleotides read TGTGCCAGCAGCTTAGGACTAGCGGCCTACAATGAGCAGTTCTTC. This encodes CASSLGLAAYNEQFF.

This chain connects TRBV6-6 to TRBJ1-2; D ambiguous. V was trimmed by 5 bases and J by 4 bases, leaving 5 bases between them. Per the germline V gene, CDR1 is MNHNY and CDR2 is SVGAGI (reference sequence). The CDR3 is 11 residues long. The CDR3 protein is CASSTGYGYTF. As DNA, the CDR3 is TGTGCCAGCAGTACGGGCTATGGCTACACCTTC.

The chain employs TRBV19 and TRBJ2-2; 9 nucleotides align to TRBD2. The CDR3 has 15 amino acids. Trimming at V came to 3 bases and at J to 6 bases, leaving 5 bases not matched to a gene. The germline gives CDR1 LNHDA, CDR2 SQIVND (reference sequence). The CDR3 DNA follows: TGTGCCAGTAGTATGGCTAGCGGGGCCGCCGGGGAGCTGTTTTTT. Translating gives CASSMASGAAGELFF. The whole variable domain, filled in from reference TRBV19 and TRBJ2-2, reads DGGITQSPKYLFRKEGQNVTLSCEQNLNHDAMYWYRQDPGQGLRLIYYSQIVNDFQKGDIAEGYSVSREKKESFPLTVTSAQKNPTAFYLCASSMASGAAGELFFGEGSRLTVL.

CDR3 sequence: CASSLGENTEAFF. The DNA for the CDR3 is TGTGCCAGCAGCTTAGGGGAGAACACTGAAGCTTTCTTT. This chain uses TRBV7-9 with TRBJ1-1; D is uncertain. The CDR3 has 13 amino acids. Trimming shortened V by 1 base and J by 1 base, and 4 bases separated the two germline ends. Germline values: CDR1 SEHNR, CDR2 FQNEAQ (reference sequence). The full variable domain, in which reference TRBV7-9 and TRBJ1-1 provide the parts outside the CDR3, is DTGVSQNPRHKITKRGQNVTFRCDPISEHNRLYWYRQTLGQGPEFLTYFQNEAQLEKSRLLSDRFSAERPKGSFSTLEIQRTEQGDSAMYLCASSLGENTEAFFGQGTRLTVV.

The J gene is TRBJ2-5, the V gene TRBV7-3; maybe TRBD2 (6 bases). The CDR3 extends over 14 amino acids. The V end lost 5 bases, the J end lost 3 bases, and 13 bases lay between the germline ends. CDR1 is SGHTA and CDR2 is FQGTGA in the germline V gene. In DNA, the CDR3 is TGTGCCAGCAGCATCTCCGGGAGCAAAGAGACCCAGTACTTC. This codes for CASSISGSKETQYF. The full variable domain, with the rest looked up from reference TRBV7-3 and TRBJ2-5, is GAGVSQTPSNKVTEKGKYVELRCDPISGHTALYWYRQSLGQGPEFLIYFQGTGAADDSGLPNDRFFAVRPEGSVSTLKIQRTERGDSAVYLCASSISGSKETQYFGPGTRLLVL.

The gene calls are TRBV19 and TRBJ2-5; weak D call: TRBD1 (6 bases). V gave up 9 bases and J gave up 4 bases, with 18 bases separating them. The CDR3 length is 14 residues. Germline-derived CDR1 and CDR2 are LNHDA and SQIVND (reference sequence). CDR3 in amino acids: CASAGTLSRETQYF. CDR3 DNA: TGTGCCAGCGCCGGGACACTATCTCGAGAGACCCAGTACTTC.

The rearrangement links TRBV20-1 to TRBJ2-1; D call uncertain. In germline, CDR1 is DFQATT, CDR2 SNEGSKA (reference sequence). The CDR3 runs to 11 residues. Trimming shortened V by 0 bases and J by 13 bases, and 10 bases separated the two germline ends. CDR3 residues: CSARDAPRQFF. The CDR3 DNA reads as TGCAGTGCTAGAGATGCCCCGAGACAGTTCTTC.

The chain links TRBV7-8 to TRBJ1-1; D remains unclear. Trimming left V 0 bases short and J 2 bases short, with 7 bases between. CDR1 and CDR2 from the germline V gene are SGHVS and FQNEAQ. The CDR3 is made up of 14 amino acids. The CDR3 bases are TGTGCCAGCAGCTTAGCTGAGGTCAACACTGAAGCTTTCTTT. This sequence encodes CASSLAEVNTEAFF.

The V and J genes are TRBV10-3 and TRBJ2-1, with D perhaps matching TRBD2 (6 bases). V gave up 4 bases and J gave up 2 bases, with 12 bases separating them. Germline V gene data show CDR1 as ENHRY and CDR2 as SYGVKD. This CDR3 has 15 residues. This CDR3 is CAISVGGVTYNEQFF. CDR3 nucleotides: TGTGCCATCAGTGTGGGCGGGGTGACCTACAATGAGCAGTTCTTC.

The chain has TRBV5-8 and TRBJ1-6; D uncertain. V was pared by 4 bases and J by 8 bases, with 4 bases between. This CDR3 contains 11 residues. The V gene's germline CDR1 is SGHTS and CDR2 YDEGEE. CDR3 sequence (DNA): TGTGCCAGCAGCAGGGATTCACCCCTCCACTTT. Translating it yields CASSRDSPLHF. Full variable domain (missing parts from reference TRBV5-8 and TRBJ1-6): EAGVTQSPTHLIKTRGQQATLRCSPISGHTSVYWYQQALGLGLQFLLWYDEGEERNRGNFPPRFSGRQFPNYSSELNVNALELEDSALYLCASSRDSPLHFGNGTRLTVT.

This clone occurred once. The sample carries other DNA sequences with the same CDR3. The V and J genes are TRBV28 and TRBJ1-5, with 7 positions matching TRBD1. The CDR3 length is 13 residues. V dropped 6 bases and J dropped 2; count of bases not matched to a gene: 1. Germline assignment: CDR1 MDHEN and CDR2 SYDVKM. CDR3 region: CASRTGGNQPQHF. As DNA, the CDR3 is TGTGCCAGCAGAACAGGGGGCAATCAGCCCCAGCATTTT.

V gene TRBV28 combines with J gene TRBJ1-3; D is unclear. Trimming removed 2 bases from V and 0 bases from J, with 2 bases in between. The CDR3 loop spans 13 amino acids. Germline V gene data show CDR1 as MDHEN and CDR2 as SYDVKM. The CDR3 coding sequence is TGTGCCAGCAGTTTAGCCTCTGGAAACACCATATATTTT. Translating gives CASSLASGNTIYF.